A selection of T cell receptor beta chains follows, all from one sample in a study of T cells after posttransplantation cyclophosphamide. Sequenced by immunoSEQ multiplex PCR; TCRdb stores in-frame clones only, minus some. The data hold 34,000 or so clones, with more than 85% observed a single time. Sequenced material: naive CD4+ T cells sorted from blood. The receptors derive from a young man in good health and a related stem cell transplant donor. The CDR3 runs from the conserved cysteine through the conserved F or W. The order of the fields is CDR3 DNA, CDR3 protein, D gene, V gene, clone size, J gene. The D gene is left open where the match is weak. Clone size is not always given. Where it is, it says once, few, many or a class for expanded clones.

TGTGCCAGCAGTGTGACAGTCTATGGCTACACCTTC	CASSVTVYGYTF	-	TRBV6-1	-	TRBJ1-2
TGTGCCAGCAGCCCGGTGGGCACTAGCACAGATACGCAGTATTTT	CASSPVGTSTDTQYF	-	TRBV9	-	TRBJ2-3
TGTGCCAGCAGTATCCGAGGGCGCGATAATTCACCCCTCCACTTT	CASSIRGRDNSPLHF	-	TRBV7-8	-	TRBJ1-6
TGTGCCAGCTCACCACTGACAGCTACGAACACCGGGGAGCTGTTTTTT	CASSPLTATNTGELFF	-	TRBV18	-	TRBJ2-2
TGTGCCAGCAACCCACAGACAGGGATCTACGAGCAGTACTTC	CASNPQTGIYEQYF	TRBD1	TRBV28	-	TRBJ2-7
TGTGCCAGCAGCTTAGCCTTCATGAGGGATTCACCCCTCCACTTT	CASSLAFMRDSPLHF	-	TRBV11-2	-	TRBJ1-6
TGTGCCAGCAGCTTGGCCCGGGACAGGGGTCTCGTCTACGAGCAGTACTTC	CASSLARDRGLVYEQYF	TRBD1	TRBV5-6	-	TRBJ2-7
TGTGCCAGCAGCCTAGAGGGGGGGGTTGGGCCCCAGCATTTT	CASSLEGGVGPQHF	-	TRBV7-9	-	TRBJ1-5
TGTGCCAGCACCAAGCGGGGCCTCACAAGAGTAGATGAGCAGTTCTTC	CASTKRGLTRVDEQFF	TRBD2	TRBV27	-	TRBJ2-1
TGCGCCAGCAGCCATTTGAGAGGGAACAGCTATGGCTACACCTTC	CASSHLRGNSYGYTF	-	TRBV4-1	-	TRBJ1-2
TGTGCCAGCACTCCCGGACAGGGCACTGAAGCTTTCTTT	CASTPGQGTEAFF	TRBD1	TRBV28	-	TRBJ1-1
TGTGCCAGCAGCCCCCACGGGGGGCAAGAGACCCAGTACTTC	CASSPHGGQETQYF	TRBD2	TRBV7-3	-	TRBJ2-5
TGTGCCAGCAGTGACCTACCACTAGCGGGGGGGCCAAATGAGCAGTTCTTC	CASSDLPLAGGPNEQFF	TRBD2	TRBV6-4	once	TRBJ2-1
TGCGCCAGCAGCCAAGATTCAGGGGGTTACTACGAGCAGTACTTC	CASSQDSGGYYEQYF	TRBD1	TRBV4-3	-	TRBJ2-7
TGTGCCAGCAGTTTTCGCAGGGGGCTTAACTATGGCTACACCTTC	CASSFRRGLNYGYTF	TRBD1	TRBV28	-	TRBJ1-2
TGCAGCGTTGAAGTAGGACTAGCGGGGGGGCTGGAGCAGTTCTTC	CSVEVGLAGGLEQFF	TRBD2	TRBV29-1	-	TRBJ2-1
TGTGCCAGCAGTACACTTGGGACAGGGGGCTTCACTGAAGCTTTCTTT	CASSTLGTGGFTEAFF	TRBD1	TRBV25-1	once	TRBJ1-1
TGTGCCAACGGGAGCCTACCCTATGGCTACACCTTC	CANGSLPYGYTF	-	TRBV7-9	-	TRBJ1-2
TGTGCCAGCAGTTACGACACGTTCTCCTACGAGCAGTACTTC	CASSYDTFSYEQYF	-	TRBV7-2	-	TRBJ2-7
TGTGCCAGCAGTTACACAGGGCTCGAGCAGTACTTC	CASSYTGLEQYF	-	TRBV6-6	-	TRBJ2-7
TGTGCCAGCAGCCGTCCAGTGCGGGGTCCCTACAATGAGCAGTTCTTC	CASSRPVRGPYNEQFF	-	TRBV6-6	once	TRBJ2-1
TGTGCCATCGGATATTCGGGTTTGGAAGAGACCCAGTACTTC	CAIGYSGLEETQYF	-	TRBV10-3	-	TRBJ2-5
TGTGCCAGCAGCGGTCCCAGGGGGCGAAAGGGTTCTCCCAACACTGAAGCTTTCTTT	CASSGPRGRKGSPNTEAFF	TRBD1	TRBV9	-	TRBJ1-1
TGTGCCAGCAGCGTAGCTAGCGGGGGGCTAGTCACAGATACGCAGTATTTT	CASSVASGGLVTDTQYF	TRBD2	TRBV9	-	TRBJ2-3
TGCAGCGTTGATTCTGGGGGCGGAGAGACCCAGTACTTC	CSVDSGGGETQYF	-	TRBV29-1	-	TRBJ2-5
TGTGCCAGCACGGACAGGGTCTGGGAGACCCAGTACTTC	CASTDRVWETQYF	TRBD1	TRBV28	-	TRBJ2-5
TGTGCCAGCAGTCGGGGGGGCGGGGAGCTGTTTTTT	CASSRGGGELFF	TRBD2	TRBV6-5	-	TRBJ2-2
TGTGCCAGCAGGGCAGGGAACGAGCAGTACTTC	CASRAGNEQYF	-	TRBV25-1	-	TRBJ2-7
TGTGCCAGCAGCGTGCTGGGCACAGGGGGCGAGAGTACTGAAGCTTTCTTT	CASSVLGTGGESTEAFF	TRBD1	TRBV9	once	TRBJ1-1
TGTGCCAGCAGGGACAGGGCAGCTAACTATGGCTACACCTTC	CASRDRAANYGYTF	TRBD1	TRBV27	-	TRBJ1-2
TGTGCCAGCAGCGTAGGAACTAGCGGGGGGGCGGAGTCCTACGAGCAGTACTTC	CASSVGTSGGAESYEQYF	TRBD2	TRBV9	-	TRBJ2-7